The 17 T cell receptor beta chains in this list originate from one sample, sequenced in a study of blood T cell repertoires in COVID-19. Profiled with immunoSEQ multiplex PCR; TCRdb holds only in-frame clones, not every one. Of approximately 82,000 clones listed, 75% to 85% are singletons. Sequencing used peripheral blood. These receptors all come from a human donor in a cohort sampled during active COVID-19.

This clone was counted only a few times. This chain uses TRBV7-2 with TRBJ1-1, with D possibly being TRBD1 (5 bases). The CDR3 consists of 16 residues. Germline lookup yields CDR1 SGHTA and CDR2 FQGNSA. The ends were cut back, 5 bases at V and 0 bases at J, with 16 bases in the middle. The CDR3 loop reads CASSLQGRVMNTEAFF. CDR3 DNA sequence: TGTGCCAGCAGCCTTCAAGGCAGGGTAATGAACACTGAAGCTTTCTTT.

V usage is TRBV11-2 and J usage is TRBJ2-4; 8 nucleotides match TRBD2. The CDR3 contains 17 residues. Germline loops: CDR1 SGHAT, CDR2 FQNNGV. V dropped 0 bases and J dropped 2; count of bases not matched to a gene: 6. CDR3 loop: CASSLDGLAVTKNIQYF. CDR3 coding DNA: TGTGCCAGCAGCTTAGATGGACTAGCCGTTACCAAAAACATTCAGTACTTC.

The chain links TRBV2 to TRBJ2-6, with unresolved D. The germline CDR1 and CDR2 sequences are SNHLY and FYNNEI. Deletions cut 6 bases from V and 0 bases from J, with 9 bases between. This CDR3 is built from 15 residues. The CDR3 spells CASSATRSGANVLTF. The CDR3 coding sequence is TGTGCCAGCAGCGCGACACGCTCTGGGGCCAACGTCCTGACTTTC.

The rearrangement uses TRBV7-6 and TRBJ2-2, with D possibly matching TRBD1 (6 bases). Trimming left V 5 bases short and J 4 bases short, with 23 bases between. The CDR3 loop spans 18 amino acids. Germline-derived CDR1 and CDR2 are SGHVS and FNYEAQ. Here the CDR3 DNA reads TGTGCCAGCAGCGCCCTCCCCCCCCAGGGGTCCAGCACCGGGGAGCTGTTTTTT. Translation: CASSALPPQGSSTGELFF.

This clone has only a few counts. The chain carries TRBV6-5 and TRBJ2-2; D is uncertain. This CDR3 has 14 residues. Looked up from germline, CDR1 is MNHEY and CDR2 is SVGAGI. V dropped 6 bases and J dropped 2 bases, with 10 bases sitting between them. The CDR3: CASSHGFNTGELFF. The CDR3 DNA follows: TGTGCCAGCAGCCACGGGTTTAACACCGGGGAGCTGTTTTTT.

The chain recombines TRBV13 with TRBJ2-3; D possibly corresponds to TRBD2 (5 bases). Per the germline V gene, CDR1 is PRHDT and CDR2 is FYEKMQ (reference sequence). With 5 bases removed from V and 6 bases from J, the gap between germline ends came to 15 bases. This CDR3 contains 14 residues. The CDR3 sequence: CASSTRRGPDTQYF. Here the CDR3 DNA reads TGTGCCAGCAGCACCCGACGAGGGCCCGATACGCAGTATTTT.

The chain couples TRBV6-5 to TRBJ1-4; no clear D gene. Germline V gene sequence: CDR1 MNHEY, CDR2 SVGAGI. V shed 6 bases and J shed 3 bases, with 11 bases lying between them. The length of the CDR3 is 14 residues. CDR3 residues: CASRLDTANEKLFF. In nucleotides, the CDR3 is TGTGCCAGCAGGCTCGACACGGCTAATGAAAAACTGTTTTTT.

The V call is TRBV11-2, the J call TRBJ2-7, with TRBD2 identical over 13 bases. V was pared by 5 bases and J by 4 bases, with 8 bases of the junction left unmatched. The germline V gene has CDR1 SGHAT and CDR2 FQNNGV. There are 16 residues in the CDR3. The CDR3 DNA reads TGTGCCAGCAGCCCCCGGACTAGCGGGGGAGCATACGAGCAGTACTTC. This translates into CASSPRTSGGAYEQYF.

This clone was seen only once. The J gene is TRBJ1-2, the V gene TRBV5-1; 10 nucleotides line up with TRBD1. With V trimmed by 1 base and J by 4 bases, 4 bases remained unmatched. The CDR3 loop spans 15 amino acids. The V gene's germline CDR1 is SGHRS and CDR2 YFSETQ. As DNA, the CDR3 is TGCGCCAGCAGCTTGCTGGGACAGGGGAGCTATGGCTACACCTTC. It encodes CASSLLGQGSYGYTF.

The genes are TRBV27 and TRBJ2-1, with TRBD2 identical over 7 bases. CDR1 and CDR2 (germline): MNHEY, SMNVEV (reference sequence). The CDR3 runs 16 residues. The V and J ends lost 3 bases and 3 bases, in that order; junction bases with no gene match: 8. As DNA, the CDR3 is TGTGCCAGCAGTTTGTTTCGGGGGGACTTCTACAATGAGCAGTTCTTC. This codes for CASSLFRGDFYNEQFF.

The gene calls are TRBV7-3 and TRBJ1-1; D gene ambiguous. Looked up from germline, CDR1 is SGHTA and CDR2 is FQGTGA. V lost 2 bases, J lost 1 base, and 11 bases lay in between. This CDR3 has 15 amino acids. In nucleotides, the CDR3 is TGTGCCAGCAGCTTAGGTCTCGTACAGAACACTGAAGCTTTCTTT. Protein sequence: CASSLGLVQNTEAFF.

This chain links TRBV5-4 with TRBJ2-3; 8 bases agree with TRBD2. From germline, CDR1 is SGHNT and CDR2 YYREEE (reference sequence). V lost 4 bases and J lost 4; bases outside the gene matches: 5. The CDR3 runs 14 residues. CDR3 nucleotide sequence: TGTGCCAGCAGCCCCGGGGGGGGGTCAGATACGCAGTATTTT. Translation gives CASSPGGGSDTQYF.

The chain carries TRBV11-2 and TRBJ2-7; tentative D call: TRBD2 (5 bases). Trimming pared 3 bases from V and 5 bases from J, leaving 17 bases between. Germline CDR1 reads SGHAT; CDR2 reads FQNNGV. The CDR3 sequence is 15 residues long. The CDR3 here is CASSFGPGGLDEQYF. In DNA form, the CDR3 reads TGTGCCAGCAGCTTCGGACCCGGAGGATTGGACGAGCAGTACTTC.

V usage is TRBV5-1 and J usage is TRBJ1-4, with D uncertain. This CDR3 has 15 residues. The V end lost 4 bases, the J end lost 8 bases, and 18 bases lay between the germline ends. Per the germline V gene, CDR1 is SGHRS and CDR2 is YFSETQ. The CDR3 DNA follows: TGCGCCAGCAGCACCGGGCCTCTTAGAGGGGAAAAACTGTTTTTT. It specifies CASSTGPLRGEKLFF.

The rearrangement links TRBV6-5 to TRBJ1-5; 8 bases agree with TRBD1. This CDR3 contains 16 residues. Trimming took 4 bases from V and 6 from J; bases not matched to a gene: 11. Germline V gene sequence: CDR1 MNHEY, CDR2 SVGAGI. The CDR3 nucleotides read TGTGCCAGCAGTTCTCTTCGACAGGGGCGGTTTCAGCCCCAGCATTTT. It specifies CASSSLRQGRFQPQHF.

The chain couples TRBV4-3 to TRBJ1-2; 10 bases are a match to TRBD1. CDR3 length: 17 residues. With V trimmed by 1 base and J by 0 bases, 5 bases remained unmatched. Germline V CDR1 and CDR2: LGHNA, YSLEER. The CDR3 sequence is CASSQADRGRANYGYTF. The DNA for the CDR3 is TGCGCCAGCAGCCAAGCGGACAGGGGGAGGGCTAACTATGGCTACACCTTC.

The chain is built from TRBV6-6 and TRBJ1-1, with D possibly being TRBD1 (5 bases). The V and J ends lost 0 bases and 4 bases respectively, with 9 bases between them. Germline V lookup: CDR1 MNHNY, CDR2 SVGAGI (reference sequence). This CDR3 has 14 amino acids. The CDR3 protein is CASSYSTGSTEAFF. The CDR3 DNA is TGTGCCAGCAGTTACTCCACAGGTAGCACTGAAGCTTTCTTT.